The next 15 T cell receptor beta chains were all read from a single sample in a study of shared clonotypes between healthy human individuals. Produced via immunoSEQ multiplex PCR; TCRdb's table is partial and in-frame only. The repertoire holds roughly 500,000 clones, with approximately 95% as singletons. Material for sequencing was naive CD4+ T cells sorted from blood. Subset described: CD45RA+ positively selected. Every receptor here comes from a woman in her twenties or thirties in good health.

V usage is TRBV23-1 and J usage is TRBJ1-4; 10 bases fit TRBD1. TRBV23-1 is an ORF for which the function is uncertain. The CDR3 covers 21 residues. Losses at the gene ends were 2 bases for V and 0 bases for J; bases not matched to a gene: 15. This CDR3 reads CASSQGPGQGRGNSTNEKLFF. DNA for the CDR3: TGCGCCAGCAGTCAAGGACCGGGACAGGGGCGCGGGAATTCAACTAATGAAAAACTGTTTTTT.

The V and J genes are TRBV5-4 and TRBJ2-5, with TRBD2 matching 11 bases. The tail of the sequence fits TRBJ2-7 better, so the J call may be wrong. The CDR3 sequence is 15 residues long. Per the germline V gene, CDR1 is SGHNT and CDR2 is YYREEE (reference sequence). CDR3 DNA sequence: TGTGCCAGCAGCAGTGGACTAGCGGGTGGCTACGAGCAGTACTTC. Its protein product is CASSSGLAGGYEQYF.

The chain joins TRBV28 to TRBJ1-5, with D perhaps TRBD1 (5 bases). The length of the CDR3 is 14 residues. The V and J ends lost 0 bases and 4 bases respectively, with 7 bases between them. Germline CDR1 MDHEN, CDR2 SYDVKM. The CDR3 DNA follows: TGTGCCAGCAGTTTATGGACAGAAAATCAGCCCCAGCATTTT. Residues: CASSLWTENQPQHF. The full variable domain, with the rest looked up from reference TRBV28 and TRBJ1-5, is DVKVTQSSRYLVKRTGEKVFLECVQDMDHENMFWYRQDPGLGLRLIYFSYDVKMKEKGDIPEGYSVSREKKERFSLILESASTNQTSMYLCASSLWTENQPQHFGDGTRLSIL.

The CDR3 DNA reads TGCGCCAGCAGTCAGCAACGGACAGGAGGGGAGGAAAAACTGTTTTTT. It encodes CASSQQRTGGEEKLFF. V and J are TRBV23-1 and TRBJ1-4; 7 nucleotides match TRBD1. TRBV23-1 is noted as an ORF with a role that remains uncertain. There are 16 residues in the CDR3. V lost 3 bases to trimming and J lost 8 bases; unmatched junction nucleotides: 12.

The rearrangement uses TRBV19 and TRBJ2-5; D is undetermined. Near its end, the DNA agrees better with TRBJ2-7, so the J call may be wrong. Germline V gene lookup returns CDR1 LNHDA and CDR2 SQIVND (reference sequence). The length of the CDR3 is 14 residues. The CDR3 DNA reads TGTGCCAGTAGTATAGCGGATAGCTCCTACGAGCAGTACTTC. This gives the protein CASSIADSSYEQYF.

The V call is TRBV10-1, the J call TRBJ1-2; TRBD1 aligns across 7 bases. Unmatched junction bases numbered 11, after V lost 5 bases and J lost 8 bases. The CDR3 extends over 14 amino acids. Germline-derived CDR1 and CDR2 are WNHNN and SYGVQD (reference sequence). Here the CDR3 DNA reads TGCGCCAGCAGTCCCGACAGGGACCTTGGCGGCTACACCTTC. It yields the protein CASSPDRDLGGYTF.

The V and J genes are TRBV19 and TRBJ2-7; 9 nucleotides line up with TRBD1. This CDR3 contains 15 residues. The junction had 3 bases not matched to a gene; V was cut back by 1 base and J by 2 bases. CDR1 and CDR2 from the germline V gene are LNHDA and SQIVND (reference sequence). The CDR3 DNA reads as TGTGCCAGTAGTATAGGGGGGACAGGGACCTACGAGCAGTACTTC. This codes for CASSIGGTGTYEQYF.

The rearrangement links TRBV19 to TRBJ2-7; D ambiguous. Trimming stripped 3 bases from V and 2 bases from J, with 14 bases between. Germline CDR1 reads LNHDA; CDR2 reads SQIVND (reference sequence). This CDR3 has 15 residues. CDR3 region: CASSIPQAPTYEQYF. The CDR3 DNA reads TGTGCCAGTAGTATTCCCCAGGCCCCTACCTACGAGCAGTACTTC.

This rearrangement joins TRBV28 to TRBJ1-5; the match to TRBD1 covers 7 bases. CDR1 is MDHEN, CDR2 SYDVKM, per germline. The CDR3 consists of 16 residues. The ends lost 5 bases at V and 2 bases at J; junction bases unmatched: 9. DNA for the CDR3: TGTGCCAGCAGTAGACCACAGGGGTCGGGCAATCAGCCCCAGCATTTT. This translates into CASSRPQGSGNQPQHF. Full variable domain (remainder filled in from reference TRBV28 and TRBJ1-5): DVKVTQSSRYLVKRTGEKVFLECVQDMDHENMFWYRQDPGLGLRLIYFSYDVKMKEKGDIPEGYSVSREKKERFSLILESASTNQTSMYLCASSRPQGSGNQPQHFGDGTRLSIL.

This chain connects TRBV7-9 to TRBJ2-2; 7 bases match TRBD2. The CDR3 is made up of 15 amino acids. V was clipped by 2 bases and J by 2 bases; unmatched bases: 2. The V gene's germline CDR1 is SEHNR and CDR2 FQNEAQ (reference sequence). CDR3: CASSLLADNTGELFF. Here the CDR3 DNA reads TGTGCCAGCAGCTTACTAGCGGATAACACCGGGGAGCTGTTTTTT.

The J gene is TRBJ2-7, the V gene TRBV11-2, with 9 bases fitting TRBD1. V dropped 1 base and J dropped 5; count of bases not matched to a gene: 15. The CDR3 runs 18 residues. Germline assignment: CDR1 SGHAT and CDR2 FQNNGV. The CDR3 DNA reads TGTGCCAGCAGCTTAGCCTACGGTGGGGGGACAGGGAATAACGAGCAGTACTTC. Its translation: CASSLAYGGGTGNNEQYF.

This chain joins TRBV28 and TRBJ2-2; weak D call: TRBD1 (6 bases). This CDR3 has 16 residues. Germline-derived CDR1 and CDR2 are MDHEN and SYDVKM. Trimming removed 4 bases from V and 7 bases from J, with 19 bases in between. The CDR3 region has the DNA TGTGCCAGCAGTTCAACGGGACAACCAAGGGACGGGGAGCTGTTTTTT. It translates to CASSSTGQPRDGELFF.

The chain combines TRBV20-1 with TRBJ1-1; D possibly corresponds to TRBD1 (6 bases). Germline V lookup: CDR1 DFQATT, CDR2 SNEGSKA (reference sequence). V was shortened by 5 bases and J by 7 bases, with 11 bases between the two germline ends. The CDR3 sequence is 11 residues long. CDR3 sequence reads: CSAGGAVEAFF. CDR3 in DNA: TGCAGTGCTGGGGGGGCAGTTGAAGCTTTCTTT.

This chain joins TRBV5-6 and TRBJ1-1; TRBD1 is a possible D gene (6 bases). The CDR3 runs to 16 residues. Germline lookup yields CDR1 SGHDT and CDR2 YYEEEE. V was cut by 3 bases and J by 1 base, with 16 bases left in between. The CDR3 DNA sequence: TGTGCCAGCAGCTATGAAACCGGGACAAAGAACACTGAAGCTTTCTTT. Translating gives CASSYETGTKNTEAFF.

This rearrangement joins TRBV27 to TRBJ2-7, with TRBD2 identical over 14 bases. This CDR3 spans 17 amino acids. Germline CDR1 and CDR2: MNHEY and SMNVEV (reference sequence). Unmatched junction bases numbered 6, after V lost 5 bases and J lost 0 bases. The chain's CDR3 is CASSRRTSGGSSYEQYF. The CDR3 bases are TGTGCCAGCAGTCGAAGGACTAGCGGGGGGAGCTCCTACGAGCAGTACTTC.